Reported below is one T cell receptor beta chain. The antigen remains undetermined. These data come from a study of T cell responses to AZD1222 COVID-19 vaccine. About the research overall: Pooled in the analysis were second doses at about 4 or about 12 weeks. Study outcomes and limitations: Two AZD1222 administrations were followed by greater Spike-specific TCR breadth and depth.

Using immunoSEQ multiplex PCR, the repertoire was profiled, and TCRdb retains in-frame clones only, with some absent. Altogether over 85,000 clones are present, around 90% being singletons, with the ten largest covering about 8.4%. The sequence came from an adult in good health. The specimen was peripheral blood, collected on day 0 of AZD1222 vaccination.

CDR3 DNA: TGTGCCAGCAGCGAGACAGGGGGTGATGGCTACACCTTC. It yields the protein CASSETGGDGYTF. The chain recombines TRBV6-2 or TRBV6-3 with TRBJ1-2, with TRBD1 matching 9 bases. Germline-derived CDR1 and CDR2 are MNHEY and SVGEGT. The CDR3 runs to 13 residues. Trimming cost V 6 bases and J 6 bases; bases outside gene matches: 5.